These T cell receptor beta chains were read from a single sample in a study of cytomegalovirus exposure and HLA in healthy donors. The table came from immunoSEQ multiplex PCR; TCRdb's copy has only in-frame clones and leaves some out. The data show roughly 50,000 clones, over 85% seen once. Material for sequencing was PBMCs. The origin of the receptors is a young man in good health and CMV-seronegative. Both conserved end residues are part of each CDR3. Fields, in order: V gene, clone size, J gene, D gene, CDR3 protein, CDR3 DNA. D genes are given only for firm matches. Some rows have no size entry. The others give once, few or many, or a class for an expanded clone.

v_gene: TRBV28; abundance: -; j_gene: TRBJ2-1; d_gene: -; CDR3aa: CASSLRASTYNEQFF; CDR3nt: TGTGCCAGCAGCTTGAGAGCTAGCACTTACAATGAGCAGTTCTTC
v_gene: TRBV30; abundance: -; j_gene: TRBJ2-1; d_gene: -; CDR3aa: CAWSSGLPGGYNEQFF; CDR3nt: TGTGCCTGGAGTTCCGGACTGCCGGGCGGTTACAATGAGCAGTTCTTC
v_gene: TRBV19; abundance: -; j_gene: TRBJ1-5; d_gene: TRBD1; CDR3aa: CASSRTGQGANQPQHF; CDR3nt: TGTGCCAGTAGTAGAACAGGACAGGGGGCAAATCAGCCCCAGCATTTT
v_gene: TRBV6-1; abundance: -; j_gene: TRBJ1-1; d_gene: -; CDR3aa: CASKWGQNTEAFF; CDR3nt: TGTGCCAGCAAATGGGGACAGAACACTGAAGCTTTCTTT
v_gene: TRBV27; abundance: -; j_gene: TRBJ2-6; d_gene: -; CDR3aa: CASSFSGTGANVLTF; CDR3nt: TGTGCCAGCAGTTTCTCAGGGACTGGGGCCAACGTCCTGACTTTC
v_gene: TRBV9; abundance: -; j_gene: TRBJ1-1; d_gene: TRBD1; CDR3aa: CASSFKQGTEAFF; CDR3nt: TGTGCCAGCAGCTTTAAACAGGGGACTGAAGCTTTCTTT
v_gene: TRBV7-3; abundance: -; j_gene: TRBJ2-3; d_gene: TRBD1; CDR3aa: CASSVRTGSTDTQYF; CDR3nt: TGTGCCAGCAGCGTCAGGACAGGGAGCACAGATACGCAGTATTTT
v_gene: TRBV7-9; abundance: -; j_gene: TRBJ2-1; d_gene: TRBD1; CDR3aa: CASSPRDRVMLPYNEQFF; CDR3nt: TGTGCCAGCAGCCCTCGGGACAGGGTCATGCTTCCCTACAATGAGCAGTTCTTC
v_gene: TRBV6-5; abundance: -; j_gene: TRBJ2-2; d_gene: TRBD1; CDR3aa: CASSKTGGASGELFF; CDR3nt: TGTGCCAGCAGTAAAACAGGGGGCGCTTCCGGGGAGCTGTTTTTT
v_gene: TRBV5-1; abundance: -; j_gene: TRBJ2-2; d_gene: TRBD2; CDR3aa: CASSPSTSGPNTGELFF; CDR3nt: TGCGCCAGCAGCCCTTCGACTAGCGGTCCGAACACCGGGGAGCTGTTTTTT
v_gene: TRBV27; abundance: few; j_gene: TRBJ1-1; d_gene: -; CDR3aa: CASSFGGGDTEAFF; CDR3nt: TGTGCCAGCAGTTTCGGGGGGGGAGACACTGAAGCTTTCTTT
v_gene: TRBV15; abundance: -; j_gene: TRBJ1-5; d_gene: -; CDR3aa: CATSRVGGVQPQHF; CDR3nt: TGTGCCACCAGCAGAGTGGGGGGTGTTCAGCCCCAGCATTTT
v_gene: TRBV4-1; abundance: -; j_gene: TRBJ1-2; d_gene: -; CDR3aa: CASSLISRQPSRGYTF; CDR3nt: TGCGCCAGCAGCCTAATCTCGAGACAGCCGAGTAGAGGCTACACCTTC
v_gene: TRBV5-6; abundance: -; j_gene: TRBJ2-2; d_gene: -; CDR3aa: CASSLAPGSTGELFF; CDR3nt: TGTGCCAGCAGCTTAGCTCCGGGGAGCACCGGGGAGCTGTTTTTT
v_gene: TRBV4-3; abundance: -; j_gene: TRBJ2-1; d_gene: TRBD2; CDR3aa: CASSQHKTSGATYNEQFF; CDR3nt: TGCGCCAGCAGCCAACACAAGACTAGCGGGGCCACCTACAATGAGCAGTTCTTC
v_gene: TRBV4-1; abundance: -; j_gene: TRBJ1-5; d_gene: TRBD1; CDR3aa: CASSEGQAPLRNQPQHF; CDR3nt: TGCGCCAGCAGCGAAGGACAGGCGCCTCTTCGCAATCAGCCCCAGCATTTT
v_gene: TRBV11-2; abundance: once; j_gene: TRBJ2-2; d_gene: TRBD1; CDR3aa: CASSLVGGQGDTGELFF; CDR3nt: TGTGCCAGCAGCTTAGTTGGGGGACAGGGCGACACCGGGGAGCTGTTTTTT
v_gene: TRBV7-2; abundance: -; j_gene: TRBJ1-2; d_gene: -; CDR3aa: CASRPRRGEYGYTF; CDR3nt: TGTGCCAGCAGACCGCGCAGGGGAGAATATGGCTACACCTTC
v_gene: TRBV19; abundance: -; j_gene: TRBJ2-6; d_gene: TRBD1; CDR3aa: CASRGQASGANVLTF; CDR3nt: TGTGCCAGTAGAGGACAGGCCTCTGGGGCCAACGTCCTGACTTTC
v_gene: TRBV27; abundance: -; j_gene: TRBJ2-2; d_gene: TRBD2; CDR3aa: CASRLSGANTGELFF; CDR3nt: TGTGCCAGCAGACTTAGCGGGGCGAACACCGGGGAGCTGTTTTTT
v_gene: TRBV5-5; abundance: -; j_gene: TRBJ2-3; d_gene: -; CDR3aa: CASTLGGRSTDTQYF; CDR3nt: TGTGCCAGCACCCTAGGGGGTAGGAGCACAGATACGCAGTATTTT
v_gene: TRBV19; abundance: few; j_gene: TRBJ2-1; d_gene: TRBD2; CDR3aa: CASILLAAYNEQFF; CDR3nt: TGTGCCAGTATTTTACTAGCGGCCTACAATGAGCAGTTCTTC
v_gene: TRBV27; abundance: -; j_gene: TRBJ2-5; d_gene: -; CDR3aa: CASSPAGGFETQYF; CDR3nt: TGTGCCAGCAGTCCTGCGGGTGGGTTCGAGACCCAGTACTTC
v_gene: TRBV11-2; abundance: -; j_gene: TRBJ1-2; d_gene: TRBD1; CDR3aa: CASSANRGRGNYGYTF; CDR3nt: TGTGCCAGCAGCGCAAACAGGGGGCGCGGGAACTATGGCTACACCTTC
v_gene: TRBV2; abundance: -; j_gene: TRBJ2-7; d_gene: -; CDR3aa: CASRQIQGGHEQYF; CDR3nt: TGTGCCAGCAGACAAATCCAGGGGGGCCACGAGCAGTACTTC
v_gene: TRBV7-9; abundance: -; j_gene: TRBJ2-1; d_gene: TRBD2; CDR3aa: CASSLGTSGNEQFF; CDR3nt: TGTGCCAGCAGCTTAGGGACTAGCGGCAATGAGCAGTTCTTC
v_gene: TRBV25-1; abundance: once; j_gene: TRBJ2-5; d_gene: -; CDR3aa: CASSDILDRQETQYF; CDR3nt: TGTGCCAGCAGTGATATTCTGGACAGACAAGAGACCCAGTACTTC
v_gene: TRBV27; abundance: -; j_gene: TRBJ2-7; d_gene: -; CDR3aa: CASSTGNYEQYF; CDR3nt: TGTGCCAGCAGCACAGGAAACTACGAGCAGTACTTC
v_gene: TRBV6-5; abundance: -; j_gene: TRBJ1-1; d_gene: -; CDR3aa: CASSYGADTEAFF; CDR3nt: TGTGCCAGCAGTTACGGTGCAGACACTGAAGCTTTCTTT
v_gene: TRBV4-1; abundance: -; j_gene: TRBJ2-7; d_gene: TRBD1; CDR3aa: CASSQLTGAGYEQYF; CDR3nt: TGCGCCAGCAGCCAACTCACAGGGGCGGGCTACGAGCAGTACTTC
v_gene: TRBV7-6; abundance: -; j_gene: TRBJ2-7; d_gene: TRBD1; CDR3aa: CASSSLRDRTYEQYF; CDR3nt: TGTGCCAGCAGCTCGCTCCGGGACAGAACCTACGAGCAGTACTTC
v_gene: TRBV2; abundance: few; j_gene: TRBJ2-1; d_gene: -; CDR3aa: CASSGTFGGRFF; CDR3nt: TGTGCCAGCAGTGGAACCTTTGGGGGCCGGTTCTTC
v_gene: TRBV5-1; abundance: -; j_gene: TRBJ2-1; d_gene: -; CDR3aa: CASSFSQASYNEQFF; CDR3nt: TGCGCCAGCAGCTTTTCACAGGCTTCCTACAATGAGCAGTTCTTC
v_gene: TRBV9; abundance: -; j_gene: TRBJ2-2; d_gene: -; CDR3aa: CASSVEEGGNRLNTGELFF; CDR3nt: TGTGCCAGCAGCGTAGAGGAAGGCGGCAACCGCCTGAACACCGGGGAGCTGTTTTTT
v_gene: TRBV5-1; abundance: -; j_gene: TRBJ1-1; d_gene: -; CDR3aa: CASKMGLLNTEAFF; CDR3nt: TGCGCCAGCAAAATGGGACTCTTGAACACTGAAGCTTTCTTT